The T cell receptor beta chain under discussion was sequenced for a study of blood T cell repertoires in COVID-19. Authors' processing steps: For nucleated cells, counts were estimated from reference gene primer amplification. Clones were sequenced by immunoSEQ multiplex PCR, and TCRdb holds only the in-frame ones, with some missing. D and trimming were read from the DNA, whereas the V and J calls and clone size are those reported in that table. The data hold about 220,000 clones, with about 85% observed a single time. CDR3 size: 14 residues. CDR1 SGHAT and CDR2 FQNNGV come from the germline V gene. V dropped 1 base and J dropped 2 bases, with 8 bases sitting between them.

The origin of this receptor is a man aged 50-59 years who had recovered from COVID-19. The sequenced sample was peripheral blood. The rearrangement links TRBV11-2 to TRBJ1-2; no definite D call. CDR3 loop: CASSLARGNYGYTF. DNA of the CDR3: TGTGCCAGCAGCTTAGCGCGCGGGAACTATGGCTACACCTTC.